This TCR beta chain was recovered during a study of cytomegalovirus exposure and HLA in healthy donors. PCR amplification relied on 60 Vbeta primers (plus 13 Jbeta primers). The assay was immunoSEQ multiplex PCR, and TCRdb's table has in-frame clones only and misses some. This repertoire shows more than 95,000 clones, roughly 80% found once; its top ten account for 20%. Deletions cut 0 bases from V and 2 bases from J, with 9 bases between. CDR1 is SGHDT, CDR2 YYEEEE, per germline. This CDR3 region has 14 residues. This chain joins TRBV5-6 and TRBJ2-7; D not certain. Sequencing used PBMCs. The clonotype originates from a man in his late teens or twenties in good health and CMV-seropositive. The chain's CDR3 is CASSLGAGTYEQYF. The CDR3 DNA reads TGTGCCAGCAGCTTGGGTGCAGGAACCTACGAGCAGTACTTC.